This T cell receptor beta chain was recorded in a study of response to subunit inactivated influenza vaccine. TCRdb passed the RT-PCR reads through MiXCR, listing each CDR3 protein once. Found here are roughly 570,000 distinct CDR3 sequences, 10% to 15% of them singletons; the top ten hold around 13%. V was clipped by 2 bases and J by 7 bases, with 6 bases between them. CDR3 length: 12 residues. This clonotype was observed many times. This TCR came from a man aged 50 to 59 who received an inactivated influenza vaccine. Sequenced material: PBMCs from blood, taken about 40 days after vaccination. J is TRBJ1-5 and V is TRBV12-3 or TRBV12-4, with D unresolved. The CDR3 DNA follows: TGTGCCAGCAGTTTACAGTGGCAGCCCCAGCATTTT. Its protein is CASSLQWQPQHF.